Listed here are 8 T cell receptor beta chains from one sample, sequenced in a study of blood T cell repertoires in COVID-19. The protocol was immunoSEQ multiplex PCR, while the TCRdb copy is restricted to in-frame clones and leaves out a portion. The table records fewer than 100,000 clones, around nine tenths of them present only once. The specimen sequenced was peripheral blood. These receptors originate from a woman of 80 years or more with acute or convalescent COVID-19.

The chain couples TRBV7-3 to TRBJ2-1, with 9 bases lining up with TRBD2. The V gene's germline CDR1 is SGHTA and CDR2 FQGTGA. J was trimmed by 4 bases and V by 0 bases; bases with no gene match: 7. The CDR3 spans 17 residues. CDR3 loop: CASSLTYSGSKYNEQFF. The CDR3 DNA is TGTGCCAGCAGCTTAACGTATAGCGGGAGCAAGTACAATGAGCAGTTCTTC. The full variable domain, its missing parts supplied by reference TRBV7-3 and TRBJ2-1, is GAGVSQTPSNKVTEKGKYVELRCDPISGHTALYWYRQSLGQGPEFLIYFQGTGAADDSGLPNDRFFAVRPEGSVSTLKIQRTERGDSAVYLCASSLTYSGSKYNEQFFGPGTRLTVL.

CDR3 region: CASSSHTGGGPGTEAFF. CDR3 in DNA: TGCGCCAGCAGCTCGCACACAGGGGGCGGGCCGGGCACTGAAGCTTTCTTT. This chain links TRBV5-1 with TRBJ1-1, with 9 bases identical to TRBD1. The CDR3 loop spans 17 amino acids. V shed 3 bases and J 4 bases; nucleotides not matched to a gene: 13. The germline gives CDR1 SGHRS, CDR2 YFSETQ.

The J gene is TRBJ1-1, the V gene TRBV20-1; D is ambiguous. The CDR3 sequence is 15 residues long. Germline CDR1 DFQATT, CDR2 SNEGSKA (reference sequence). Trimming removed 3 bases at V and 0 bases at J, with 14 bases between. CDR3 bases: TGCAGTGCTAGTTCCCGAGACACCTTGAACACTGAAGCTTTCTTT. Residues: CSASSRDTLNTEAFF.

The chain employs TRBV4-1 and TRBJ2-5; a possible D gene is TRBD1 (6 bases). Trimming pared 8 bases from V and 6 bases from J, leaving 22 bases between. Per germline, CDR1 MGHRA and CDR2 YSYEKL. The CDR3 totals 15 residues. The DNA of the CDR3 is TGCGCCAGCGGATTCGACGTGGGGGCGAAGAAGACCCAGTACTTC. The encoded protein is CASGFDVGAKKTQYF.

The chain carries TRBV2 and TRBJ1-4; TRBD1 is a possible D gene (6 bases). Per germline, CDR1 SNHLY and CDR2 FYNNEI. The CDR3 has 14 amino acids. V shed 7 bases and J shed 0 bases, with 9 bases lying between them. CDR3 DNA: TGTGCCAGCAAACAGGGAGCAACTAATGAAAAACTGTTTTTT. Its protein is CASKQGATNEKLFF.

J is TRBJ1-2 and V is TRBV5-6, with 7 positions matching TRBD1. J was trimmed by 6 bases and V by 7 bases; bases with no gene match: 6. The CDR3 runs to 12 residues. Per germline, CDR1 SGHDT and CDR2 YYEEEE. The CDR3 nucleotides are TGTGCCAGCTCCGACAGGGTCGATGGCTACACCTTC. This gives the protein CASSDRVDGYTF.

In this sample, this clone turned up a few times. The chain uses TRBV24-1 and TRBJ1-3, with D unresolved. The CDR3 runs 12 residues. V was cut by 4 bases and J by 4 bases, with 4 bases left in between. CDR1 and CDR2 from the germline V gene are KGHDR and SFDVKD. For the CDR3, the DNA is TGTGCCACCAGTGAGAGAGGAAACACCATATATTTT. This gives the protein CATSERGNTIYF.

J is TRBJ1-2 and V is TRBV25-1; no clear D. The CDR3 runs 14 residues. V lost 3 bases and J lost 8, with 16 bases in between. The germline gives CDR1 MGHDK, CDR2 SYGVNS. The CDR3 reads CASSEIVSARGYTF. The CDR3 DNA follows: TGTGCCAGCAGTGAGATAGTCTCCGCTCGAGGCTACACCTTC.